What follows are 18 T cell receptor beta chains derived from one specimen sequenced in a study of OX40 agonist ivuxolimab in advanced cancers. Using immunoSEQ multiplex PCR, the repertoire was profiled, and TCRdb retains in-frame clones only, with some absent. The sample has nearly 25,000 clones, almost 80% seen once. Material: CD4+ or CD8+ T cells sorted from blood, obtained in a trial of the OX40 agonist ivuxolimab. The receptors were sampled from an adult with an advanced solid tumor such as melanoma, head and neck, liver or kidney cancer.

V is TRBV7-7 and J is TRBJ2-7; 9 bases agree with TRBD1. The CDR3 spans 13 residues. Looked up from germline, CDR1 is SSHAT and CDR2 is FNYEAQ (reference sequence). J lost 4 bases, V lost 5 bases, and 3 bases had no gene match. This CDR3 reads CASSPDRGYEQYF. CDR3 DNA sequence: TGTGCCAGCAGCCCGGACAGGGGTTACGAGCAGTACTTC.

The V and J genes are TRBV7-3 and TRBJ2-3; perhaps TRBD2 as D (6 bases). Trimming removed 5 bases at V and 3 bases at J, with 12 bases between. CDR1 and CDR2 (germline): SGHTA, FQGTGA. This CDR3 comprises 14 residues. Here the CDR3 DNA reads TGTGCCAGCAGCAGTTCCGGAGGGACAGATACGCAGTATTTT. As protein: CASSSSGGTDTQYF.

The chain recombines TRBV4-1 with TRBJ2-2; 8 bases align to TRBD1. Germline loops: CDR1 MGHRA, CDR2 YSYEKL. The trim removed 4 bases at V and 1 base at J, leaving 5 bases unmatched. The CDR3 totals 16 residues. Here the CDR3 reads CASSLSGTGNTGELFF. Written as DNA, the CDR3 is TGCGCCAGCAGCCTGTCCGGGACAGGGAACACCGGGGAGCTGTTTTTT.

This clone has only a few counts. V is TRBV6-5 and J is TRBJ1-2; D may be TRBD1 (6 bases). V was cut by 5 bases and J by 7 bases, with 20 bases left in between. CDR3 length: 15 amino acids. Germline loops: CDR1 MNHEY, CDR2 SVGAGI. In DNA, the CDR3 is TGTGCCAGCAGTACGGTTCAAGGGGGGCTCGGTGGCTACACCTTC. It codes for CASSTVQGGLGGYTF.

This clone was found a few times. V is TRBV28 and J is TRBJ1-5; D not certain. Between the trimmed V and J ends, which lost 6 bases and 7 bases, there was a span of 19 bases. CDR1 is MDHEN and CDR2 is SYDVKM in the germline V gene. This CDR3 comprises 15 residues. The CDR3 nucleotides are TGTGCCAGCAGCATTGAGGGTTCTCCCAGGCAGCCCCAGCATTTT. This gives the protein CASSIEGSPRQPQHF.

This clone was found once. This sequence joins TRBV19 and TRBJ1-6; D possibly corresponds to TRBD1 (6 bases). CDR1 is LNHDA and CDR2 is SQIVND in the germline V gene (reference sequence). The CDR3 extends over 18 amino acids. Trimming removed 5 bases at V and 1 base at J, with 18 bases between. Here the CDR3 reads CASSLQGGIGSYNSPLHF. The DNA for the CDR3 is TGTGCCAGTAGTTTACAGGGCGGTATTGGATCCTATAATTCACCCCTCCACTTT.

This chain uses TRBV29-1 with TRBJ2-2; D gene ambiguous. Germline V gene sequence: CDR1 SQVTM, CDR2 ANQGSEA. V was trimmed by 0 bases and J by 6 bases, leaving 11 bases between them. CDR3 size: 14 residues. The CDR3 bases are TGCAGCGTTGAAGAGGGCCAGCTCGCCGGGGAGCTGTTTTTT. Its protein product is CSVEEGQLAGELFF.

In DNA form, the CDR3 reads TGTGCCAGCAGTTACCGGACAGGGTACTATGGCTACACCTTC. Its translation: CASSYRTGYYGYTF. J is TRBJ1-2 and V is TRBV6-5, with 8 bases lining up with TRBD1. V was clipped by 2 bases and J by 3 bases; unmatched bases: 2. The CDR3 extends over 14 amino acids. In germline, CDR1 is MNHEY, CDR2 SVGAGI.

The chain joins TRBV19 to TRBJ1-5, with 7 positions matching TRBD1. V dropped 6 bases and J dropped 6; count of bases not matched to a gene: 11. This CDR3 is 15 amino acids long. Germline V gene sequence: CDR1 LNHDA, CDR2 SQIVND (reference sequence). The CDR3 here is CASSGGQMGGQPQHF. CDR3 coding DNA: TGTGCCAGTAGCGGGGGACAGATGGGTGGTCAGCCCCAGCATTTT.

The chain employs TRBV6-5 and TRBJ2-1; D is perhaps TRBD1 or TRBD2 (5 bases each). The V gene lost 6 bases and the J gene lost 5 bases, with 17 bases spanning the gap. This CDR3 is 15 amino acids long. Germline V gives CDR1 MNHEY, CDR2 SVGAGI. CDR3 nucleotides: TGTGCCAGCAGCAATTGGGACCGAAGAAACAATGAGCAGTTCTTC. This sequence encodes CASSNWDRRNNEQFF.

The chain is built from TRBV6-1 and TRBJ2-5, with D uncertain. This CDR3 contains 13 residues. Trimming cost V 1 base and J 5 bases, with 8 bases left between them. Per germline, CDR1 MNHNS and CDR2 SASEGT. CDR3 DNA sequence: TGTGCCAGCAGTGAAGTCTATATGGAGACCCAGTACTTC. Encoded protein: CASSEVYMETQYF.

The J gene is TRBJ2-7, the V gene TRBV7-9; D possibly corresponds to TRBD1 (6 bases). Per the germline V gene, CDR1 is SEHNR and CDR2 is FQNEAQ (reference sequence). Trimming left V 4 bases short and J 0 bases short, with 10 bases between. The CDR3 is made up of 14 amino acids. CDR3 in amino acids: CASSSYRDSYEQYF. For the CDR3, the DNA is TGTGCCAGCAGCTCATACAGGGACTCCTACGAGCAGTACTTC. Based on the CDR3 plus reference TRBV7-9 and TRBJ2-7, the full variable domain is DTGVSQNPRHKITKRGQNVTFRCDPISEHNRLYWYRQTLGQGPEFLTYFQNEAQLEKSRLLSDRFSAERPKGSFSTLEIQRTEQGDSAMYLCASSSYRDSYEQYFGPGTRLTVT.

The chain recombines TRBV7-8 with TRBJ1-2; weak D call: TRBD1 (6 bases). From germline, CDR1 is SGHVS and CDR2 FQNEAQ. Trimming shortened V by 5 bases and J by 1 base, and 8 bases separated the two germline ends. CDR3 length: 13 residues. The CDR3 bases are TGTGCCAGCAGCACGGACAGTAACTATGGCTACACCTTC. Protein product: CASSTDSNYGYTF.

This chain connects TRBV11-2 to TRBJ1-1, with D possibly being TRBD1 (5 bases). The germline V and J ends were trimmed by 2 bases and 2 bases, with 12 bases remaining between them. In germline, CDR1 is SGHAT, CDR2 FQNNGV. The CDR3 has 15 amino acids. The CDR3 coding sequence is TGTGCCAGCAGCTTATTTGGGACCTTTAACACTGAAGCTTTCTTT. Protein: CASSLFGTFNTEAFF.

This clone was detected only a few times. The rearrangement uses TRBV5-1 and TRBJ1-6, with 12 bases identical to TRBD1. The junction had 11 bases not matched to a gene; V was cut back by 0 bases and J by 10 bases. This CDR3 has 18 amino acids. Germline lookup yields CDR1 SGHRS and CDR2 YFSETQ. The chain's CDR3 is CASSLVGPSGTGGSPLHF. For the CDR3, the DNA is TGCGCCAGCAGCTTGGTCGGTCCGTCCGGGACAGGGGGCTCACCCCTCCACTTT.

The chain recombines TRBV5-1 with TRBJ1-1, with 9 bases matching TRBD1. V was pared by 7 bases and J by 1 base, with 8 bases of the junction left unmatched. The CDR3 consists of 15 residues. Germline V gene lookup returns CDR1 SGHRS and CDR2 YFSETQ. CDR3 sequence reads: CASGLRQGENTEAFF. In nucleotides, the CDR3 is TGCGCCAGCGGACTTCGACAGGGGGAGAACACTGAAGCTTTCTTT.

V usage is TRBV2 and J usage is TRBJ2-1; 7 bases are shared with TRBD1. CDR1 is SNHLY, CDR2 FYNNEI, per germline. J was trimmed by 9 bases and V by 5 bases; bases with no gene match: 4. The CDR3 length is 12 residues. The CDR3 region has the DNA TGTGCCAGCAGTACCGACAGGGCTGAGCAGTTCTTC. Encoded protein: CASSTDRAEQFF.

The chain joins TRBV27 to TRBJ1-1; 7 bases agree with TRBD1. The V gene end was trimmed by 7 bases and the J gene end by 0 bases; junction bases not matched to a gene: 8. The CDR3 has 15 residues. CDR1 is MNHEY and CDR2 is SMNVEV in the germline V gene (reference sequence). The CDR3 loop is CASTNRDRVNTEAFF. For the CDR3, the DNA is TGTGCCAGCACAAACCGGGACAGAGTGAACACTGAAGCTTTCTTT.